This is a list of T cell receptor beta chains from one sample in a study of cytomegalovirus exposure and HLA in healthy donors. Method: immunoSEQ multiplex PCR; TCRdb's copy keeps in-frame clones and lacks some. In the table there are about 120,000 clones, over 6.5% of which are singletons. Specimen: PBMCs. Source of these receptors: a woman between 35 and 50 years old in good health and CMV-seropositive. Each CDR3 is given with its conserved first and last residue. D genes are given only for firm matches. Size tells how often a clone was seen (once, few, many) or the class of an expanded clone, and some rows leave it out.

D gene,CDR3 length,J gene,V gene,clone size,CDR3 DNA,CDR3 protein
.,14,TRBJ1-2,TRBV19,.,TGTGCCAGTAGTCGGGGACCGGGAGATTATGGCTACACCTTC,CASSRGPGDYGYTF
.,14,TRBJ1-2,TRBV2,few,TGTGCCAGCGTTCTCCAGCGATCTAACTATGGCTACACCTTC,CASVLQRSNYGYTF
.,13,TRBJ2-3,TRBV6-1,few,TGTGCCAGCAGTGAAGTCAGGACAGATACGCAGTATTTT,CASSEVRTDTQYF
TRBD1,15,TRBJ2-7,TRBV10-3,.,TGTGCCATCAGTAATAACAGGGGGTACTCCTACGAGCAGTACTTC,CAISNNRGYSYEQYF
.,13,TRBJ1-1,TRBV19,few,TGTGCCAGTAGTATCCAGGGGCGGACTGAAGCTTTCTTT,CASSIQGRTEAFF
TRBD1,14,TRBJ2-7,TRBV5-6,.,TGTGCCAGCAGCCCGGGGACAGGGAAGGACGAGCAGTACTTC,CASSPGTGKDEQYF
.,12,TRBJ2-7,TRBV10-2,.,TGCGCCAGCAGTGAGGCCCCCTACGAGCAGTACTTC,CASSEAPYEQYF
.,18,TRBJ2-5,TRBV5-1,.,TGCGCCAGCAGCTTGGGGGGGATTTATGGAGGGTCCGCAGAGACCCAGTACTTC,CASSLGGIYGGSAETQYF
.,13,TRBJ2-3,TRBV7-9,few,TGTGCCAGCAGCCCCAGGGGCCCAGATACGCAGTATTTT,CASSPRGPDTQYF
TRBD1,16,TRBJ2-5,TRBV7-8,.,TGTGCCAGCAGTTCAGGGGGCCCGGGTGCCCAAGAGACCCAGTACTTC,CASSSGGPGAQETQYF